This T cell receptor (beta chain) appears in the sequencing data of a study of regulatory T cells in long-lasting Graves disease. This sample's time point: newly diagnosed GD, antithyroid drugs for less than 3 months. The authors made the TCR library using RNA they extracted from PBMCs. American Thyroid Association guidelines served as the basis for diagnosing Graves' disease. The TCR beta library used iRepertoire HTBI primers with Arm-PCR amplification of CDR3. In the authors' methods: Analysis of the samples identified around 60 TRBV and 13 to 15 TRBJ segments. TCRdb re-called the multiplex PCR reads through MiXCR, storing one row per CDR3 protein. In this record, the V and J calls reflect TCRdb's handling and not the investigators' own analysis. The repertoire holds 250,000 or so distinct CDR3 sequences, 20% to 25% seen once, with approximately 15% in the top ten. The V segment lost 0 bases and the J segment 1 base; nucleotides outside the gene matches: 1. Germline V lookup: CDR1 MNHEY, CDR2 SVGAGI. There are 16 residues in the CDR3.

This clonotype was observed many times. As yet, its antigen is unknown. Study-level results: TRBV28, TRBJ1-2 and TRBJ2-5 were segments that persistent disease favored. In persistent patients, shared public clonotypes (2,741) outnumbered those in new patients (almost 1,000).

This receptor was taken from a female donor with Graves disease. The source material was peripheral blood mononuclear cells (PBMCs), sampled at new diagnosis, from a patient treated with antithyroid drugs. The V gene is TRBV6-5, the J gene TRBJ2-2, with 8 positions matching TRBD1. In nucleotides, the CDR3 is TGTGCCAGCAGTTACTCAGGACAGGGGAACACCGGGGAGCTGTTTTTT. Residues: CASSYSGQGNTGELFF.